The 25 T cell receptor beta chains below were found in one sample sequenced in a study of human T cells and chemical hapten exposure. The sample's time point: patch test 2, 6 weeks after DPC sensitization. Regarding treatment: therapeutic diphenylcyclopropenone sensitization with weekly scalp DPC. Each CDR3 protein gets one entry after TCRdb re-called the RACE reads with MiXCR. The sample shows 110,000 to 150,000 distinct CDR3 sequences, 12% of them seen only once. Source: whole blood, taken in connection with sensitization to the hapten diphenylcyclopropenone (DPC). All receptors derive from a woman aged 45-60 years with alopecia areata. Some clones in this sample may be carry-over from other donors' samples.

V is TRBV18 and J is TRBJ1-6, with 11 bases identical to TRBD1. The CDR3 extends over 15 amino acids. V was pared by 1 base and J by 8 bases, with 1 base of the junction left unmatched. Germline V lookup: CDR1 KGHSH, CDR2 LQKENI. The CDR3 here is CASSPLGQGDSPLHF. CDR3 DNA: TGTGCCAGCTCACCACTGGGACAGGGGGATTCACCCCTCCACTTT.

The rearrangement joins TRBV7-9 to TRBJ1-1; a weak D match, TRBD1 (6 bases). Germline V gives CDR1 SEHNR, CDR2 FQNEAQ (reference sequence). The CDR3 is 17 residues long. V was clipped by 5 bases and J by 3 bases, with 22 bases between them. The CDR3 sequence is CASSRIGGANADTEAFF. The CDR3 region has the DNA TGTGCCAGCAGCCGGATAGGGGGGGCGAATGCGGACACTGAAGCTTTCTTT. The full variable domain, in which reference TRBV7-9 and TRBJ1-1 provide the parts outside the CDR3, is DTGVSQNPRHKITKRGQNVTFRCDPISEHNRLYWYRQTLGQGPEFLTYFQNEAQLEKSRLLSDRFSAERPKGSFSTLEIQRTEQGDSAMYLCASSRIGGANADTEAFFGQGTRLTVV.

The chain links TRBV18 to TRBJ2-1; no clear D. V lost 4 bases to trimming and J lost 0 bases, with 4 bases between them. From germline, CDR1 is KGHSH and CDR2 LQKENI. CDR3 length: 13 amino acids. This CDR3 is CASSRASYNEQFF. CDR3 nucleotide sequence: TGTGCCAGCTCACGGGCCTCCTACAATGAGCAGTTCTTC.

This clonotype was observed a handful of times. The chain employs TRBV7-6 and TRBJ2-7; 7 positions match TRBD2. The CDR3 has 13 amino acids. CDR1 is SGHVS, CDR2 FNYEAQ, per germline. Trimming removed 5 bases from V and 7 bases from J; junction bases left unmatched: 8. CDR3: CASSPGTTGEQYF. CDR3 in DNA: TGTGCCAGCAGCCCCGGGACTACGGGGGAGCAGTACTTC. The full variable domain, completed using reference TRBV7-6 and TRBJ2-7, is GAGVSQSPRYKVTKRGQDVALRCDPISGHVSLYWYRQALGQGPEFLTYFNYEAQQDKSGLPNDRFSAERPEGSISTLTIQRTEQRDSAMYRCASSPGTTGEQYFGPGTRLTVT.

The rearrangement uses TRBV10-1 and TRBJ2-1; no firm D call. The V end lost 5 bases, the J end lost 0 bases, and 14 bases lay between the germline ends. CDR1 and CDR2 from the germline V gene are WNHNN and SYGVQD (reference sequence). CDR3 length: 16 residues. CDR3 residues: CASSLTSFGSYNEQFF. The CDR3 bases are TGCGCCAGCAGTCTGACTTCTTTCGGCTCCTACAATGAGCAGTTCTTC.

This clonotype was seen a few times. The gene calls are TRBV7-6 and TRBJ1-1; D might be TRBD1 (5 bases). CDR1 is SGHVS and CDR2 is FNYEAQ in the germline V gene. The CDR3 extends over 13 amino acids. Trimming cost V 5 bases and J 1 base, with 8 bases left between them. The CDR3 spells CASSPGRNTEAFF. The CDR3 DNA sequence: TGTGCCAGCAGCCCAGGGAGGAACACTGAAGCTTTCTTT. The variable domain in full, completed from reference TRBV7-6 and TRBJ1-1, reads GAGVSQSPRYKVTKRGQDVALRCDPISGHVSLYWYRQALGQGPEFLTYFNYEAQQDKSGLPNDRFSAERPEGSISTLTIQRTEQRDSAMYRCASSPGRNTEAFFGQGTRLTVV.

J is TRBJ2-7 and V is TRBV4-2; 10 bases are a match to TRBD1. The CDR3 runs to 16 residues. CDR1 LGHNA and CDR2 YNFKEQ come from the germline V gene. Trimming at V came to 0 bases and at J to 2 bases, leaving 4 bases not matched to a gene. The CDR3 DNA sequence: TGTGCCAGCAGCCAAGAGGGGACAGGGGCAACCTACGAGCAGTACTTC. This encodes CASSQEGTGATYEQYF.

The table lists this clonotype with a few counts. Compared with germline, one end of the junction differs, possibly owing to a read error. The rearrangement uses TRBV7-7 and TRBJ2-1; TRBD2 agrees at 9 bases. Germline V gene lookup returns CDR1 SSHAT and CDR2 FNYEAQ (reference sequence). The CDR3 runs 15 residues. The CDR3 DNA reads as TGTGCTAGCAGTCCTAGCGGGGTCTCCTACAATGAGCAGTTCTTC. This encodes CASSPSGVSYNEQFF.

This clonotype has just a few counts. The V and J genes are TRBV6-1 and TRBJ1-2, with a possible D match to TRBD1 (5 bases). The CDR3 sequence is 12 residues long. The germline V gene encodes CDR1 MNHNS and CDR2 SASEGT. The V gene lost 10 bases and the J gene lost 0 bases, with 9 bases spanning the gap. The DNA for the CDR3 is TGTGCCATCCAGGGACCTAACTATGGCTACACCTTC. It specifies CAIQGPNYGYTF.

This clonotype was picked up many times. In DNA, the CDR3 is TGTGCCGTGACTAGCGGACCCCAAGAGACCCAGTACTTC. It yields the protein CAVTSGPQETQYF. V usage is TRBV7-8 and J usage is TRBJ2-5; 9 positions agree with TRBD2. The CDR3 is 13 residues long. The V gene end was trimmed by 11 bases and the J gene end by 1 base; junction bases not matched to a gene: 5. The germline CDR1 and CDR2 sequences are SGHVS and FQNEAQ.

The CDR3 nucleotides read TGTGCCAGCAGTGATACTCCGGGACCCCATGAGCAGTTCTTC. Protein sequence: CASSDTPGPHEQFF. V gene TRBV6-1 combines with J gene TRBJ2-1; D may match TRBD1 or TRBD2 (5 bases each). Germline assignment: CDR1 MNHNS and CDR2 SASEGT. V lost 3 bases to trimming and J lost 8 bases, with 14 bases between them. CDR3 length: 14 amino acids.

The CDR3 sequence is CASSRDRGHRELFF. In DNA, the CDR3 is TGTGCCAGCAGCCGGGACAGGGGGCACCGGGAGCTGTTTTTT. J is TRBJ2-2 and V is TRBV7-3; 12 nucleotides align to TRBD1. The CDR3 is 14 residues long. Germline lookup yields CDR1 SGHTA and CDR2 FQGTGA. Trimming removed 5 bases from V and 9 bases from J; junction bases left unmatched: 4. The variable domain in full, with the rest retrieved from reference TRBV7-3 and TRBJ2-2, is GAGVSQTPSNKVTEKGKYVELRCDPISGHTALYWYRQSLGQGPEFLIYFQGTGAADDSGLPNDRFFAVRPEGSVSTLKIQRTERGDSAVYLCASSRDRGHRELFFGEGSRLTVL.

This chain uses TRBV20-1 with TRBJ1-2; 7 bases are a match to TRBD1. Germline-derived CDR1 and CDR2 are DFQATT and SNEGSKA (reference sequence). With V trimmed by 5 bases and J by 9 bases, 6 bases remained unmatched. This CDR3 has 11 amino acids. CDR3 sequence reads: CSAYGQASYTF. CDR3 sequence (DNA): TGCAGTGCTTATGGACAGGCTAGCTACACCTTC.

This clonotype came up a few times. This chain links TRBV9 with TRBJ2-6; D possibly uses TRBD1 or TRBD2 (5 bases each). The CDR3 runs 15 residues. Germline values: CDR1 SGDLS, CDR2 YYNGEE. V lost 5 bases, J lost 3 bases, and 12 bases lay in between. This CDR3 is CASSKEGIGANVLTF. In DNA, the CDR3 is TGTGCCAGCAGTAAAGAGGGGATTGGGGCCAACGTCCTGACTTTC.

Only a few counts were recorded for this clonotype. The chain joins TRBV7-2 to TRBJ2-6; D call uncertain. CDR3 length: 13 amino acids. In germline, CDR1 is SGHTA, CDR2 FQGNSA. Trimming removed 5 bases from V and 5 bases from J, with 7 bases in between. This CDR3 reads CASSPGWANVLTF. CDR3 nucleotides: TGTGCCAGCAGCCCGGGCTGGGCCAACGTCCTGACTTTC.

This clonotype was recorded many times. CDR3 coding DNA: TGTGCCACCAGTGCCCACCACCCCGGGGGATTTGGCAATCAGCCCCAGCATTTT. It is translated as CATSAHHPGGFGNQPQHF. The chain links TRBV24-1 to TRBJ1-5; D might be TRBD1 (5 bases). Germline CDR1 KGHDR, CDR2 SFDVKD. Trimming removed 5 bases at V and 2 bases at J, with 21 bases between. This CDR3 contains 18 residues.

This clonotype was counted ten times or more. DNA of the CDR3: TGCGCCAGCAGCAGTTCGATAAGTAATGAGCAGTTCTTC. Translated, it gives CASSSSISNEQFF. The chain employs TRBV5-1 and TRBJ2-1; D is unclear. V was trimmed by 4 bases and J by 7 bases, leaving 12 bases between them. Germline V CDR1 and CDR2: SGHRS, YFSETQ. CDR3 length equals 13 residues.

This clonotype was counted a few times. The chain employs TRBV3-1 and TRBJ2-1; D possibly corresponds to TRBD2 (6 bases). V was trimmed by 0 bases and J by 6 bases, leaving 15 bases between them. The CDR3 runs to 16 residues. Germline values: CDR1 LGHDT, CDR2 YNNKEL (reference sequence). DNA of the CDR3: TGTGCCAGCAGCCAAGATCCTGCGGGGCTGGGCAATGAGCAGTTCTTC. The encoded protein is CASSQDPAGLGNEQFF.

In this sample, this clonotype turned up many times. The rearrangement joins TRBV7-8 to TRBJ1-1; no clear D gene. This CDR3 comprises 11 residues. V was clipped by 5 bases and J by 10 bases, with 11 bases between them. The germline V gene has CDR1 SGHVS and CDR2 FQNEAQ. CDR3 amino acids: CASSRTPGAFF. The CDR3, as DNA: TGTGCCAGCAGCCGCACCCCGGGAGCTTTCTTT.

This clonotype was picked up a small number of times. V and J are TRBV6-2 or TRBV6-3 and TRBJ2-7; TRBD2 matches 8 bases. The V gene end was trimmed by 0 bases and the J gene end by 5 bases; junction bases not matched to a gene: 6. The CDR3 loop spans 15 amino acids. Germline CDR1 reads MNHEY; CDR2 reads SVGEGT. CDR3: CASSYSPGLVDEQYF. The CDR3 nucleotides read TGTGCCAGCAGTTACTCACCGGGACTAGTGGACGAGCAGTACTTC.

This clonotype was detected a few times. V and J are TRBV2 and TRBJ1-4, with D perhaps matching TRBD1 (6 bases). This CDR3 has 14 residues. V lost 2 bases, J lost 8 bases, and 12 bases lay in between. CDR1 is SNHLY, CDR2 FYNNEI, per germline. CDR3 sequence: CASSELQGSEKLFF. CDR3 DNA: TGTGCCAGCAGTGAATTGCAGGGGAGCGAAAAACTGTTTTTT.

This clonotype was recorded a few times. The rearrangement uses TRBV7-6 and TRBJ2-3; possible D gene TRBD2, 6 bases. The V gene's germline CDR1 is SGHVS and CDR2 FNYEAQ. The CDR3 runs to 18 residues. The V end lost 5 bases, the J end lost 1 base, and 22 bases lay between the germline ends. CDR3 DNA sequence: TGTGCCAGCAGCGCAACGCCGGGATCGGGAGCGGGCACAGATACGCAGTATTTT. Amino acids: CASSATPGSGAGTDTQYF.

The chain combines TRBV3-1 with TRBJ1-2, with unresolved D. V was shortened by 3 bases and J by 7 bases, with 15 bases between the two germline ends. The CDR3 covers 14 residues. Germline CDR1 is LGHDT and CDR2 is YNNKEL (reference sequence). The chain's CDR3 is CASSQPGPVSGYTF. The CDR3 nucleotides are TGTGCCAGCAGCCAGCCTGGGCCGGTGAGTGGCTACACCTTC. The full variable domain, completed using reference TRBV3-1 and TRBJ1-2, is DTAVSQTPKYLVTQMGNDKSIKCEQNLGHDTMYWYKQDSKKFLKIMFSYNNKELIINETVPNRFSPKSPDKAHLNLHINSLELGDSAVYFCASSQPGPVSGYTFGSGTRLTVV.

This clonotype has more than one count but fewer than ten. This sequence joins TRBV5-6 and TRBJ2-3, with unresolved D. This CDR3 comprises 13 residues. The germline V gene has CDR1 SGHDT and CDR2 YYEEEE. V was cut by 2 bases and J by 6 bases, with 10 bases left in between. The CDR3 spells CASSFSVRDTQYF. The CDR3 nucleotides are TGTGCCAGCAGCTTTTCAGTTCGGGATACGCAGTATTTT.

In this sample, this clonotype turned up many times. The chain combines TRBV20-1 with TRBJ2-5; 9 nucleotides align to TRBD1. With V trimmed by 5 bases and J by 0 bases, 7 bases remained unmatched. The CDR3 length is 15 residues. In germline, CDR1 is DFQATT, CDR2 SNEGSKA (reference sequence). CDR3 nucleotides: TGCAGTGCTTGGGGGACAGGGCTGGACCAAGAGACCCAGTACTTC. It specifies CSAWGTGLDQETQYF.